This T cell receptor beta chain was identified in a study of blood T cell repertoires in COVID-19. Method: immunoSEQ multiplex PCR; TCRdb's copy keeps in-frame clones and lacks some. The table has 190,000 or so clones, just under 90% seen once; the top ten hold around 0.88%. Germline V lookup: CDR1 MNHEY, CDR2 SVGEGT. Trimming removed 1 base from V and 3 bases from J, with 9 bases in between. This CDR3 spans 14 amino acids. This receptor was identified in a woman aged 18-29 years who had recovered from COVID-19. Source material: peripheral blood. The chain couples TRBV6-2 or TRBV6-3 to TRBJ1-2; D perhaps matches TRBD1 (5 bases). CDR3 in DNA: TGTGCCAGCAGTTACTACAGGACGGACTATGGCTACACCTTC. The encoded protein is CASSYYRTDYGYTF.